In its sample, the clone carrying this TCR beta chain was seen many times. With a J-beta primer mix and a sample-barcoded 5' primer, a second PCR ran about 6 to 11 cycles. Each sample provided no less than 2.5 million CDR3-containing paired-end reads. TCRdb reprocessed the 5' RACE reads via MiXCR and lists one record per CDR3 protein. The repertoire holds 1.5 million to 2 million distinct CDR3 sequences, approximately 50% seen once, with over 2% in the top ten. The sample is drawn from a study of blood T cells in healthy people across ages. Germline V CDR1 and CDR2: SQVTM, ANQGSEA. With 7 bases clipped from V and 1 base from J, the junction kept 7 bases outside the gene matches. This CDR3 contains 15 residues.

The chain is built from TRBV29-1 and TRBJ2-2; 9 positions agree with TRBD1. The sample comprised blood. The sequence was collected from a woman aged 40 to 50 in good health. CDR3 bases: TGCAGCGCTCAAACAGGGGGCGGGAACACCGGGGAGCTGTTTTTT. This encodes CSAQTGGGNTGELFF.